These 15 T cell receptor beta chains originate from one sample sequenced in a study of breast tumors, draining lymph nodes, adjacent tissues. One entry per CDR3 protein, called by TCRdb with MiXCR from the multiplex PCR reads. The sample yields 100,000 to 150,000 distinct CDR3 sequences, around 24% seen once. The lymph nodes were axillary draining lymph nodes from breast cancer patients. The source material was axillary lymph node tissue. These receptors came from a female donor with breast cancer. Some clones in this sample may be carry-over from other donors' samples.

This clonotype has ten or more counts. The chain has TRBV7-2 and TRBJ1-6; weak D call: TRBD1 (6 bases). Germline CDR1 SGHTA, CDR2 FQGNSA. CDR3 length: 15 residues. V was trimmed by 1 base and J by 7 bases, leaving 11 bases between them. The CDR3 spells CASSLGQAGNSPLHF. The CDR3 DNA is TGTGCCAGCAGCTTAGGACAGGCTGGCAATTCACCCCTCCACTTT.

This clonotype was counted many times. The rearrangement joins TRBV4-1 to TRBJ1-5; weak D call: TRBD1 (6 bases). V lost 1 base, J lost 7 bases, and 17 bases lay in between. The CDR3 is 16 amino acids. Germline V gene sequence: CDR1 MGHRA, CDR2 YSYEKL. CDR3 DNA sequence: TGCGCCAGCAGCCAAGTGGGGCGGGGGGCCAGGCAGCCCCAGCATTTT. Translated, it gives CASSQVGRGARQPQHF.

The chain has TRBV28 and TRBJ1-5; 9 bases are shared with TRBD1. J was trimmed by 3 bases and V by 3 bases; bases with no gene match: 6. In germline, CDR1 is MDHEN, CDR2 SYDVKM. The CDR3 length is 16 residues. This chain's CDR3 is CASSFGRDRDNQPQHF. In nucleotides, the CDR3 is TGTGCCAGCAGTTTCGGGAGGGACAGGGACAATCAGCCCCAGCATTTT.

This clonotype was recorded at least ten times. This chain connects TRBV5-6 to TRBJ1-3; no clear D. The CDR3 consists of 15 residues. Between the trimmed V and J ends, which lost 0 bases and 0 bases, there was a span of 7 bases. CDR1 and CDR2 from the germline V gene are SGHDT and YYEEEE. The CDR3 reads CASSLGAVSGNTIYF. In DNA, the CDR3 is TGTGCCAGCAGCTTGGGTGCCGTCTCTGGAAACACCATATATTTT.

This clonotype was detected only a few times. The gene calls are TRBV20-1 and TRBJ2-7; 8 positions agree with TRBD2. Losses at the gene ends were 6 bases for V and 6 bases for J; bases not matched to a gene: 19. This CDR3 comprises 16 residues. Germline CDR1 reads DFQATT; CDR2 reads SNEGSKA (reference sequence). The CDR3 region has the DNA TGCAGTGCCCAACACCCTAGCGGGCGGAGGCCGGGCGAGCAGTACTTC. This codes for CSAQHPSGRRPGEQYF.

This clonotype was seen a handful of times. A much larger clonotype is one base distant, so this may be a read error. The chain employs TRBV12-3 or TRBV12-4 and TRBJ1-2; tentative D call: TRBD1 (5 bases). The CDR3 has 13 amino acids. V dropped 3 bases and J dropped 4 bases, with 9 bases sitting between them. The CDR3 loop is CASSFDRIYGYTF. Here the CDR3 DNA reads TGTGCCAGCAGTTTCGACAGAATCTATGGCTACACCTTC.

This clonotype was detected ten times or more. The chain links TRBV12-3 or TRBV12-4 to TRBJ1-5; D call uncertain. Trimming shortened V by 6 bases and J by 1 base, and 13 bases separated the two germline ends. The CDR3 consists of 15 residues. Here the CDR3 DNA reads TGTGCCAGCAGCGTGGAGGAATTCAGCAATCAGCCCCAGCATTTT. Encoded protein: CASSVEEFSNQPQHF.

This chain uses TRBV28 with TRBJ1-4; no clear D. CDR1 and CDR2 (germline): MDHEN, SYDVKM. This CDR3 region has 14 residues. Between the trimmed V and J ends, which lost 6 bases and 8 bases, there was a span of 16 bases. The CDR3 is CASRRDTYREKLFF. The CDR3 nucleotides are TGTGCCAGCAGAAGGGATACTTACCGGGAAAAACTGTTTTTT.

This clonotype was observed many times. The genes are TRBV6-6 and TRBJ2-1; a weak D match, TRBD1 (6 bases). Germline CDR1 reads MNHNY; CDR2 reads SVGAGI (reference sequence). This CDR3 region has 15 residues. Trimming pared 0 bases from V and 4 bases from J, leaving 10 bases between. The CDR3 here is CASSYSTGIYNEQFF. CDR3 in DNA: TGTGCCAGCAGTTACTCCACAGGGATATACAATGAGCAGTTCTTC.

Concerning this clonotype itself: With a much larger clone just one base away, this may be a read error. The J gene is TRBJ2-6, the V gene TRBV7-2; maybe TRBD1 (6 bases). Germline values: CDR1 SGHTA, CDR2 FQGNSA. CDR3 length: 18 residues. This chain's CDR3 is CASSHPRGPRTGANVQTF. In nucleotides, the CDR3 is TGTGCCAGCAGCCATCCCAGGGGACCCCGGACTGGGGCCAACGTCCAGACTTTC. The variable domain in full, with the rest retrieved from reference TRBV7-2 and TRBJ2-6, is GAGVSQSPSNKVTEKGKDVELRCDPISGHTALYWYRQSLGQGLEFLIYFQGNSAPDKSGLPSDRFSAERTGGSVSTLTIQRTQQEDSAVYLCASSHPRGPRTGANVQTFGAGSRLTVL.

The sample holds many counts of this clonotype. The chain is built from TRBV9 and TRBJ1-3; the D is unclear. The ends were cut back, 1 base at V and 2 bases at J, with 7 bases in the middle. The CDR3 loop spans 14 amino acids. Germline V gene lookup returns CDR1 SGDLS and CDR2 YYNGEE. CDR3: CASSVSVTGNTIYF. CDR3 DNA sequence: TGTGCCAGCAGCGTATCTGTTACTGGAAACACCATATATTTT.

This clonotype was observed at least ten times. This sequence joins TRBV5-6 and TRBJ2-5; TRBD1 aligns across 8 bases. CDR1 SGHDT and CDR2 YYEEEE come from the germline V gene. J gave up 5 bases and V 1 base, and 10 bases lay outside the gene matches. There are 16 residues in the CDR3. CDR3 in amino acids: CASSLWTGPKKETQYF. DNA for the CDR3: TGTGCCAGCAGCTTGTGGACAGGGCCTAAGAAGGAGACCCAGTACTTC. The variable domain in full, completed from reference TRBV5-6 and TRBJ2-5, reads DAGVTQSPTHLIKTRGQQVTLRCSPKSGHDTVSWYQQALGQGPQFIFQYYEEEERQRGNFPDRFSGHQFPNYSSELNVNALLLGDSALYLCASSLWTGPKKETQYFGPGTRLLVL.

For this clonotype: A much larger clone lies a single base off, so this may be a read error. CDR3 amino acids: CASSPGSQPQHF. In DNA form, the CDR3 reads TGTGCCAGCAGTCCGGGGTCTCAGCCCCAGCATTTT. The genes are TRBV6-5 and TRBJ1-5; D remains ambiguous. V was clipped by 5 bases and J by 6 bases, with 8 bases between them. Germline V CDR1 and CDR2: MNHEY, SVGAGI. This CDR3 region has 12 residues.

The chain links TRBV19 to TRBJ1-2; tentatively, D is TRBD1 (6 bases). Germline V gives CDR1 LNHDA, CDR2 SQIVND (reference sequence). With 5 bases removed from V and 6 bases from J, the gap between germline ends came to 16 bases. The CDR3 is 14 residues long. For the CDR3, the DNA is TGTGCCAGTAGTGGGTCAGGGGTTAATCATGGCTACACCTTC. Translation: CASSGSGVNHGYTF.

J is TRBJ2-2 and V is TRBV28, with a tentative D call TRBD1 (6 bases). The germline gives CDR1 MDHEN, CDR2 SYDVKM. The CDR3 has 13 residues. V was trimmed by 6 bases and J by 9 bases, leaving 14 bases between them. The CDR3 DNA is TGTGCCAGCAGCCTACAGGGCGCCAGGGAGCTGTTTTTT. Protein product: CASSLQGARELFF.